Listed here are 32 T cell receptor beta chains from one sample, sequenced in a study of Ad26.COV2.S vaccination and SARS-CoV-2 variants. Treatment denoted: around 19 received Ad26.COV2.S at low or high dose, single or two shots; several received placebo; per-sample allocation not given. Specimens were obtained on day 63 following the first vaccine or placebo injection. Data came from immunoSEQ multiplex PCR; TCRdb stores just in-frame clones and leaves some out. The profile shows around 500,000 clones, around 89% of them singletons. This specimen consisted of peripheral blood, obtained in a trial of Ad26.COV2.S vaccine versus placebo. The receptors shown here come from a person between 18 and 65 years old who received the Ad26.COV2.S COVID-19 vaccine or a placebo.

The chain employs TRBV30 and TRBJ1-4; D remains ambiguous. The CDR3 has 12 amino acids. V was trimmed by 6 bases and J by 4 bases, leaving 9 bases between them. Germline CDR1 GTSNPN, CDR2 SVGIG (reference sequence). CDR3: CACRWNNEKLFF. The CDR3, as DNA: TGTGCCTGTCGTTGGAATAATGAAAAACTGTTTTTT.

The sample holds one count of this clone. This rearrangement joins TRBV6-2 or TRBV6-3 to TRBJ1-3; maybe TRBD1 (5 bases). Trimming removed 7 bases at V and 1 base at J, with 14 bases between. Germline values: CDR1 MNHEY, CDR2 SVGEGT. This CDR3 has 15 amino acids. The CDR3, as DNA: TGTGCCAGCACCCCCGGCGGGGCATCTGGAAACACCATATATTTT. It codes for CASTPGGASGNTIYF.

In this sample, this clone turned up once. The rearrangement links TRBV3-1 (or the pseudogene TRBV3-2) to TRBJ2-1; 7 bases fit TRBD2. CDR1 is LGHDT and CDR2 is YNNKEL in the germline V gene (reference sequence). Trimming at V came to 1 base and at J to 7 bases, leaving 7 bases not matched to a gene. The CDR3 is made up of 15 amino acids. Written as DNA, the CDR3 is TGTGCCAGCAGCCAAGCGGGGGGTTCCGGGAATGAGCAGTTCTTC. Translating gives CASSQAGGSGNEQFF.

The chain carries TRBV10-3 and TRBJ1-1; TRBD1 aligns across 7 bases. J lost 7 bases, V lost 11 bases, and 7 bases had no gene match. There are 11 residues in the CDR3. CDR1 is ENHRY and CDR2 is SYGVKD in the germline V gene. The CDR3 protein is CASIGGSEAFF. In DNA form, the CDR3 reads TGTGCCTCCATAGGGGGCAGTGAAGCTTTCTTT.

The CDR3 sequence is CASSQIMYTGELFF. The CDR3 DNA reads TGTGCCAGCAGCCAGATAATGTACACCGGGGAGCTGTTTTTT. V is TRBV14 and J is TRBJ2-2; D is ambiguous. The V end was cut by 3 bases, the J end by 3 bases, with 8 bases between. The germline CDR1 and CDR2 sequences are SGHDN and FVKESK. The CDR3 is 14 residues long.

V usage is TRBV7-3 and J usage is TRBJ2-5; D may be TRBD1 or TRBD2 (5 bases each). Germline V gene sequence: CDR1 SGHTA, CDR2 FQGTGA. V was shortened by 2 bases and J by 4 bases, with 17 bases between the two germline ends. CDR3 size: 16 residues. CDR3 sequence (DNA): TGTGCCAGCAGCTTAGGTGGTCGGGGTGGGGGAGAGACCCAGTACTTC. This gives the protein CASSLGGRGGGETQYF.

This rearrangement joins TRBV21-1 to TRBJ2-7; the table calls TRBD1, which could not be checked here. TRBV21-1 is classified as a pseudogene. This CDR3 contains 14 residues. In DNA form, the CDR3 reads TGTGCCAGCAGCAAAGAACACAGTGAGTACGAGCAGTACTTC. Translation: CASSKEHSEYEQYF.

The genes are TRBV30 and TRBJ1-2, with D unclear. The V gene's germline CDR1 is GTSNPN and CDR2 SVGIG (reference sequence). The CDR3 extends over 13 amino acids. The V gene lost 7 bases and the J gene lost 2 bases, with 14 bases spanning the gap. CDR3 nucleotide sequence: TGTGCCTCCCCTTTTTTGGGGAACTATGGCTACACCTTC. It yields the protein CASPFLGNYGYTF.

The chain employs TRBV28 and TRBJ2-2; the D is unclear. V dropped 4 bases and J dropped 5 bases, with 8 bases sitting between them. The germline V gene has CDR1 MDHEN and CDR2 SYDVKM. The CDR3 is 13 residues long. The CDR3 DNA reads TGTGCCAGCAGTTGGACGATGACCGGGGAGCTGTTTTTT. Translating it yields CASSWTMTGELFF.

This rearrangement joins TRBV4-1 to TRBJ1-5, with D possibly matching TRBD1 (6 bases). The V gene's germline CDR1 is MGHRA and CDR2 YSYEKL. This CDR3 region has 15 residues. Between the trimmed V and J ends, which lost 4 bases and 1 base, there was a span of 11 bases. The CDR3 bases are TGCGCCAGCAGCCGCCAACAGGGCAGCAATCAGCCCCAGCATTTT. It is translated as CASSRQQGSNQPQHF.

The chain joins TRBV2 to TRBJ2-3, with TRBD2 matching over 12 bases. Germline loops: CDR1 SNHLY, CDR2 FYNNEI. V was clipped by 7 bases and J by 2 bases; unmatched bases: 4. This CDR3 is 15 amino acids long. The CDR3 DNA is TGTGCCAGCATTCGGACTAGCGGGACCACAGATACGCAGTATTTT. Translated, it gives CASIRTSGTTDTQYF.

This clone was counted only a few times. This rearrangement joins TRBV6-5 to TRBJ1-2, with 7 bases fitting TRBD1. The germline gives CDR1 MNHEY, CDR2 SVGAGI. The CDR3 has 15 amino acids. V lost 3 bases and J lost 2; bases outside the gene matches: 6. CDR3 sequence (DNA): TGTGCCAGCAGTTATCGGCGGGACAGCAACTATGGCTACACCTTC. Translated, it gives CASSYRRDSNYGYTF.

J is TRBJ1-4 and V is TRBV20-1; 7 bases agree with TRBD1. Looked up from germline, CDR1 is DFQATT and CDR2 is SNEGSKA (reference sequence). The CDR3 length is 10 residues. V shed 6 bases, J shed 14 bases, and the junction held 6 bases outside the gene matches. The CDR3 loop reads CSAEAGQLFF. The CDR3, as DNA: TGCAGTGCGGAAGCGGGACAGCTGTTTTTT.

The gene calls are TRBV30 and TRBJ1-1, with 7 bases lining up with TRBD1. The CDR3 covers 14 residues. Trimming removed 1 base from V and 1 base from J; junction bases left unmatched: 3. Germline values: CDR1 GTSNPN, CDR2 SVGIG (reference sequence). The CDR3: CAWSATGRNTEAFF. The CDR3 coding sequence is TGTGCCTGGAGTGCGACAGGGAGGAACACTGAAGCTTTCTTT.

This sequence joins TRBV10-3 and TRBJ2-7; TRBD2 is a possible D gene (5 bases). CDR1 ENHRY and CDR2 SYGVKD come from the germline V gene. The length of the CDR3 is 13 residues. Trimming removed 7 bases from V and 3 bases from J, with 13 bases in between. This CDR3 is CAIMASTDYEQYF. For the CDR3, the DNA is TGTGCCATCATGGCTAGCACCGACTACGAGCAGTACTTC.

This clone was seen a handful of times. The CDR3 DNA follows: TGTGCCAGCTCACCGGAACAGAACTATGGCTACACCTTC. Protein product: CASSPEQNYGYTF. This chain links TRBV18 with TRBJ1-2; D is unclear. V lost 3 bases, J lost 2 bases, and 7 bases lay in between. Germline loops: CDR1 KGHSH, CDR2 LQKENI. This CDR3 spans 13 amino acids.

The chain links TRBV7-6 to TRBJ2-3; TRBD1 or TRBD2 may be the D gene (5 bases each). Germline lookup yields CDR1 SGHVS and CDR2 FNYEAQ. This CDR3 spans 15 amino acids. V dropped 4 bases and J dropped 0 bases, with 11 bases sitting between them. The CDR3 nucleotides are TGTGCCAGCAGCTCGGGACCTCCGAGCACAGATACGCAGTATTTT. This sequence encodes CASSSGPPSTDTQYF.

V usage is TRBV7-6 and J usage is TRBJ1-5, with no clear D. CDR1 and CDR2 from the germline V gene are SGHVS and FNYEAQ. V lost 5 bases and J lost 6, with 17 bases in between. The CDR3 runs 15 residues. CDR3 region: CASSKGRPPGQPQHF. CDR3 bases: TGTGCCAGCAGCAAGGGAAGGCCACCAGGTCAGCCCCAGCATTTT.

The chain couples TRBV9 to TRBJ1-2; D not resolved. Germline V gives CDR1 SGDLS, CDR2 YYNGEE. The CDR3 runs to 17 residues. Trimming removed 4 bases at V and 5 bases at J, with 24 bases between. CDR3 sequence (DNA): TGTGCCAGCAGCTCCCCAACCGAAGGACCAGATAGATATGGCTACACCTTC. Translation gives CASSSPTEGPDRYGYTF.

V gene TRBV9 combines with J gene TRBJ2-7; possibly TRBD2 for D (6 bases). Germline V CDR1 and CDR2: SGDLS, YYNGEE. The CDR3 is made up of 14 amino acids. The V and J ends lost 4 bases and 5 bases respectively, with 16 bases between them. The CDR3 DNA is TGTGCCAGCAGCCCGGGGACTTCGGAGGACGAGCAGTACTTC. It is translated as CASSPGTSEDEQYF.

This rearrangement joins TRBV5-4 to TRBJ2-3; 9 nucleotides line up with TRBD2. The CDR3 contains 16 residues. V lost 4 bases and J lost 0; bases outside the gene matches: 6. Per the germline V gene, CDR1 is SGHNT and CDR2 is YYREEE (reference sequence). The CDR3 region has the DNA TGTGCCAGCAGCAGAATAGCGGGAGCTAGCACAGATACGCAGTATTTT. Protein sequence: CASSRIAGASTDTQYF.

As to this clone: A junction boundary mismatches the germline segment, possibly from a read error. This chain links TRBV15 with TRBJ2-7, with TRBD2 matching 9 bases. The length of the CDR3 is 15 residues. The germline V gene has CDR1 LNHNV and CDR2 YYDKDF (reference sequence). The CDR3 here is CATRRRGGLYYEQYF. The CDR3 DNA sequence: TGTGCCACCCGCAGGCGGGGGGGGCTATACTACGAGCAGTACTTC.

The J gene is TRBJ2-2, the V gene TRBV2, with 7 bases lining up with TRBD2. Germline-derived CDR1 and CDR2 are SNHLY and FYNNEI. V dropped 7 bases and J dropped 6; count of bases not matched to a gene: 11. CDR3 length: 15 amino acids. The CDR3 spells CASTTRAGVAGELFF. As DNA, the CDR3 is TGTGCCAGCACTACACGGGCGGGAGTAGCCGGGGAGCTGTTTTTT.

V usage is TRBV28 and J usage is TRBJ2-1, with TRBD2 matching over 10 bases. This CDR3 has 15 amino acids. Germline V lookup: CDR1 MDHEN, CDR2 SYDVKM. Trimming at V came to 6 bases and at J to 8 bases, leaving 10 bases not matched to a gene. The CDR3 DNA sequence: TGTGCCAGCAGCCATCGGCTAGCGGGAGAATATGAGCAGTTCTTC. Translating gives CASSHRLAGEYEQFF.

The chain carries TRBV5-1 and TRBJ2-5; 11 nucleotides align to TRBD1. V was clipped by 5 bases and J by 5 bases; unmatched bases: 2. The CDR3 totals 13 residues. Per the germline V gene, CDR1 is SGHRS and CDR2 is YFSETQ. DNA of the CDR3: TGCGCCAGCAGGGACAGGGGGCCGGAGACCCAGTACTTC. As protein: CASRDRGPETQYF.

This clone has only one observation. DNA of the CDR3: TGTGCCAGCAGCCTCAATTCTGAGTCCTACGAGCAGTACTTC. This sequence encodes CASSLNSESYEQYF. The V call is TRBV6-2 or TRBV6-3, the J call TRBJ2-7; D not certain. The CDR3 spans 14 residues. V was clipped by 6 bases and J by 1 base, with 13 bases between them. Germline lookup yields CDR1 MNHEY and CDR2 SVGEGT.

J is TRBJ2-3 and V is TRBV27, with 9 bases identical to TRBD2. The germline V gene encodes CDR1 MNHEY and CDR2 SMNVEV (reference sequence). V lost 7 bases, J lost 2 bases, and 7 bases stayed unmatched. The CDR3 consists of 15 residues. CDR3 coding DNA: TGTGCCAGCACCCTTAGCGGGAGTACCACAGATACGCAGTATTTT. It translates to CASTLSGSTTDTQYF.

V usage is TRBV6-5 and J usage is TRBJ2-1, with 8 bases matching TRBD2. CDR1 is MNHEY and CDR2 is SVGAGI in the germline V gene. This CDR3 is built from 15 residues. V gave up 6 bases and J gave up 4 bases; unmatched junction bases: 8. CDR3: CASRKAGVGYNEQFF. The CDR3 region has the DNA TGTGCCAGCAGAAAAGCGGGAGTAGGGTACAATGAGCAGTTCTTC.

V usage is TRBV5-1 and J usage is TRBJ2-7, with 7 bases lining up with TRBD1. The CDR3 covers 13 residues. The germline CDR1 and CDR2 sequences are SGHRS and YFSETQ. The V segment lost 0 bases and the J segment 5 bases; nucleotides outside the gene matches: 2. The CDR3 DNA follows: TGCGCCAGCAGCTTGGGGACAGGTCACGAGCAGTACTTC. This encodes CASSLGTGHEQYF. The full variable domain, rest sourced from reference TRBV5-1 and TRBJ2-7, is KAGVTQTPRYLIKTRGQQVTLSCSPISGHRSVSWYQQTPGQGLQFLFEYFSETQRNKGNFPGRFSGRQFSNSRSEMNVSTLELGDSALYLCASSLGTGHEQYFGPGTRLTVT.

The gene calls are TRBV18 and TRBJ2-1; possibly TRBD1 or TRBD2 for D (5 bases each). In germline, CDR1 is KGHSH, CDR2 LQKENI. The CDR3 is made up of 14 amino acids. Trimming cost V 3 bases and J 3 bases, with 9 bases left between them. Here the CDR3 DNA reads TGTGCCAGCTCACCGGGGGACGGCTACAATGAGCAGTTCTTC. Protein product: CASSPGDGYNEQFF.

The chain combines TRBV7-9 with TRBJ1-1; TRBD1 is a possible D gene (5 bases). The germline V gene encodes CDR1 SEHNR and CDR2 FQNEAQ (reference sequence). Trimming cost V 5 bases and J 0 bases, with 7 bases left between them. The CDR3 contains 13 residues. In DNA, the CDR3 is TGTGCCAGCAGCAGACAGTTGAACACTGAAGCTTTCTTT. Protein product: CASSRQLNTEAFF. Full variable domain (outside the CDR3, taken from reference TRBV7-9 and TRBJ1-1): DTGVSQNPRHKITKRGQNVTFRCDPISEHNRLYWYRQTLGQGPEFLTYFQNEAQLEKSRLLSDRFSAERPKGSFSTLEIQRTEQGDSAMYLCASSRQLNTEAFFGQGTRLTVV.

V gene TRBV28 combines with J gene TRBJ1-5; D might be TRBD1 (6 bases). Germline V gene sequence: CDR1 MDHEN, CDR2 SYDVKM. The CDR3 spans 17 residues. V was cut by 5 bases and J by 0 bases, with 17 bases left in between. CDR3 nucleotide sequence: TGTGCCAGCAGTGAACCGGGACACTCAAATAGCAATCAGCCCCAGCATTTT. Protein sequence: CASSEPGHSNSNQPQHF.